The clone carrying this T cell receptor (beta chain) came up a few times. The antigen remains unidentified. Via MiXCR, TCRdb re-called the 5' RACE reads, giving one row per CDR3 protein. Found here are 400,000 to 650,000 distinct CDR3 sequences, approximately 22% of them singletons; the top ten hold around 1%. This sample is drawn from a study of identical twins. The CDR3 runs 13 residues. Germline V gives CDR1 DFQATT, CDR2 SNEGSKA (reference sequence). Deletions cut 5 bases from V and 5 bases from J, with 13 bases between. Study results and caveats: Models underestimated out-of-frame TCR alpha sharing in monozygotic twins.

The same sample was also studied in work on T cells expressing NK-cell markers.

The sequence was collected from a woman younger than 35 in good health. The sample taken for sequencing was CD4+ T cells sorted from blood. The chain combines TRBV20-1 with TRBJ1-5; D call uncertain. CDR3 sequence (DNA): TGCAGTGCTGGAGCGGGCATATATCAGCCCCAGCATTTT. Protein: CSAGAGIYQPQHF.